This entry concerns a single TCR beta chain. The antigen is undetermined. This CDR3 contains 15 residues. The V gene's germline CDR1 is MNHEY and CDR2 SVGAGI. Trimming took off 7 bases at V and 4 bases at J, with 14 bases between the two ends. This record belongs to a study of T cell responses to AZD1222 COVID-19 vaccine. Study in general: Both about-4-week and about-12-week second-dose recipients were combined.

Notes on the study in general: Females made up more of the donors, who were largely white British, and clonal diversity may have come out too low.

The data were produced by immunoSEQ multiplex PCR, yet TCRdb's version contains in-frame clones alone and is incomplete. The sample consists of some 55,000 clones, around 90% of them appearing once. The sample in question was peripheral blood, obtained on day 0 of AZD1222 vaccination. The rearrangement links TRBV6-5 to TRBJ2-6; D is possibly TRBD2 (6 bases). This receptor was taken from an adult in good health. The CDR3 here is CASTTGGNGANVLTF. The CDR3 bases are TGTGCCAGCACCACTGGGGGGAACGGGGCCAACGTCCTGACTTTC.